Each of the 31 T cell receptor beta chains below was sequenced from the same sample in a study of T cell repertoires in cytomegalovirus infection. From the reads, TCRdb called clonotypes with MiXCR, one entry per CDR3 protein. The profile shows some 600,000 distinct CDR3 sequences, less than 25% of them singletons. Sample: CD8+ T cells from PBMCs. Every receptor here comes from a human donor in good health (CMV status not recorded). Some clones in this sample may be carry-over from other donors' samples.

This clonotype was detected a few times. CDR3 loop: CASSFGDATNEKLFF. The CDR3 bases are TGTGCCAGCAGTTTTGGGGATGCAACTAATGAAAAACTGTTTTTT. The chain uses TRBV28 and TRBJ1-4; D unresolved. In germline, CDR1 is MDHEN, CDR2 SYDVKM. Deletions cut 3 bases from V and 0 bases from J, with 8 bases between. The CDR3 has 15 amino acids.

This sequence joins TRBV4-2 and TRBJ2-6; weak D call: TRBD2 (7 bases). Germline CDR1 is LGHNA and CDR2 is YNFKEQ. There are 19 residues in the CDR3. V was clipped by 5 bases and J by 0 bases, with 20 bases between them. The CDR3 DNA follows: TGTGCCAGCAGCTTAGGGGGGGGTATCCTCACCTCTGGGGCCAACGTCCTGACTTTC. Translating gives CASSLGGGILTSGANVLTF.

In this sample, this clonotype turned up a few times. The genes are TRBV19 and TRBJ1-4; D is uncertain. The CDR3 is made up of 12 amino acids. The germline gives CDR1 LNHDA, CDR2 SQIVND (reference sequence). The V gene lost 8 bases and the J gene lost 7 bases, with 11 bases spanning the gap. The CDR3 sequence: CASALTGEKLFF. The CDR3 DNA follows: TGTGCCAGTGCCCTAACGGGTGAAAAACTGTTTTTT.

V is TRBV13 and J is TRBJ2-6, with D tentatively TRBD1 (6 bases). V was shortened by 1 base and J by 1 base, with 17 bases between the two germline ends. The germline V gene has CDR1 PRHDT and CDR2 FYEKMQ (reference sequence). The CDR3 spans 19 residues. CDR3 loop: CASSLAVGTPISGANVLTF. The CDR3 DNA sequence: TGTGCCAGCAGCTTAGCGGTTGGGACACCTATTTCTGGGGCCAACGTCCTGACTTTC.

A few counts support this clonotype. The genes are TRBV12-3 or TRBV12-4 and TRBJ2-2; TRBD1 might be the D (6 bases). V lost 6 bases, J lost 0 bases, and 11 bases lay in between. The CDR3 runs to 15 residues. CDR3 amino acids: CASRPDSANTGELFF. CDR3 DNA sequence: TGTGCCAGCAGACCGGACAGCGCGAACACCGGGGAGCTGTTTTTT.

In this sample, this clonotype turned up many times. The chain recombines TRBV7-2 with TRBJ2-5; 9 positions match TRBD1. V was pared by 2 bases and J by 2 bases, with 3 bases of the junction left unmatched. Germline CDR1 is SGHTA and CDR2 is FQGNSA. The CDR3 is 15 residues long. The CDR3 sequence is CASSLNRGLQETQYF. The CDR3 DNA reads TGTGCCAGCAGCTTAAACAGGGGGCTACAAGAGACCCAGTACTTC. The entire variable domain, with the rest obtained from reference TRBV7-2 and TRBJ2-5, is as follows: GAGVSQSPSNKVTEKGKDVELRCDPISGHTALYWYRQSLGQGLEFLIYFQGNSAPDKSGLPSDRFSAERTGGSVSTLTIQRTQQEDSAVYLCASSLNRGLQETQYFGPGTRLLVL.

The chain carries TRBV6-5 and TRBJ1-1; 8 bases match TRBD1. The junction had 5 bases not matched to a gene; V was cut back by 0 bases and J by 14 bases. CDR3 length: 12 amino acids. Germline assignment: CDR1 MNHEY and CDR2 SVGAGI. CDR3 in DNA: TGTGCCAGCAGTTACTCGATGGACAGGGTCTTCTTT. Residues: CASSYSMDRVFF.

This clonotype was seen a handful of times. J is TRBJ1-5 and V is TRBV19; tentative D call: TRBD1 (5 bases). This CDR3 contains 15 residues. V shed 3 bases and J shed 0 bases, with 9 bases lying between them. Germline CDR1 is LNHDA and CDR2 is SQIVND (reference sequence). CDR3 amino acids: CASSITGYSNQPQHF. Written as DNA, the CDR3 is TGTGCCAGTAGTATTACAGGATATAGCAATCAGCCCCAGCATTTT.

Only a few counts were recorded for this clonotype. The chain couples TRBV3-1 to TRBJ2-1, with D maybe TRBD1 (5 bases). Trimming left V 4 bases short and J 2 bases short, with 12 bases between. Germline CDR1 reads LGHDT; CDR2 reads YNNKEL (reference sequence). This CDR3 contains 15 residues. The CDR3 DNA is TGTGCCAGCAGCCCTAGTCAGGGCACCTACAATGAGCAGTTCTTC. This translates into CASSPSQGTYNEQFF.

The chain combines TRBV6-2 or TRBV6-3 with TRBJ2-1, with 9 positions matching TRBD2. V lost 5 bases and J lost 6; bases outside the gene matches: 5. There are 14 residues in the CDR3. Germline-derived CDR1 and CDR2 are MNHEY and SVGEGT. CDR3 amino acids: CASSGGGVLNEQFF. The DNA of the CDR3 is TGTGCCAGCAGTGGCGGGGGGGTCCTCAATGAGCAGTTCTTC.

Only a few counts were recorded for this clonotype. This chain links TRBV20-1 with TRBJ2-2; 11 bases map to TRBD2. With 0 bases clipped from V and 5 bases from J, the junction kept 5 bases outside the gene matches. The CDR3 loop spans 16 amino acids. The germline V gene has CDR1 DFQATT and CDR2 SNEGSKA (reference sequence). CDR3 protein: CSARDVTSGATGELFF. The DNA of the CDR3 is TGCAGTGCTAGAGATGTGACTAGCGGGGCAACCGGGGAGCTGTTTTTT.

This clonotype was recorded at least ten times. The gene calls are TRBV7-9 and TRBJ1-3; no firm D call. CDR1 is SEHNR, CDR2 FQNEAQ, per germline (reference sequence). Deletions cut 2 bases from V and 2 bases from J, with 10 bases between. The CDR3 contains 15 residues. The CDR3 DNA is TGTGCCAGCAGCTTAAGGCGCGAGGCTGGAAACACCATATATTTT. Translating gives CASSLRREAGNTIYF.

The V call is TRBV12-3 or TRBV12-4, the J call TRBJ2-7; 8 bases align to TRBD1. The length of the CDR3 is 14 residues. Trimming at V came to 6 bases and at J to 3 bases, leaving 7 bases not matched to a gene. The CDR3 nucleotides are TGTGCCAGCAGCATCCGGGACAGGTACTACGAGCAGTACTTC. Translating gives CASSIRDRYYEQYF.

The table lists this clonotype with a few counts. Written as DNA, the CDR3 is TGTGCCAGCAGCGTAGAGACTAATGAAAAACTGTTTTTT. Residues: CASSVETNEKLFF. The rearrangement uses TRBV9 and TRBJ1-4, with D hard to call. The CDR3 length is 13 residues. Germline values: CDR1 SGDLS, CDR2 YYNGEE. V lost 0 bases, J lost 2 bases, and 2 bases lay in between.

The table lists this clonotype with a few counts. The chain joins TRBV29-1 to TRBJ2-2, with D unresolved. CDR3 length: 14 amino acids. V lost 1 base and J 5 bases, leaving 11 bases between the germline ends. The germline V gene has CDR1 SQVTM and CDR2 ANQGSEA. The CDR3 loop reads CSVEVDASTGELFF. The CDR3 DNA reads TGCAGCGTTGAAGTAGATGCTTCAACCGGGGAGCTGTTTTTT.

V is TRBV7-9 and J is TRBJ2-7; TRBD1 matches 7 bases. The CDR3 length is 15 residues. Trimming cost V 4 bases and J 2 bases; bases outside gene matches: 8. Germline V gene lookup returns CDR1 SEHNR and CDR2 FQNEAQ (reference sequence). CDR3 protein: CASSSTRQGAYEQYF. The CDR3 DNA sequence: TGTGCCAGCAGCTCAACCCGACAGGGAGCCTACGAGCAGTACTTC.

For the CDR3, the DNA is TGTGCCAGCAGCTCAATAGGACATCCCGGGCAGTACTTC. Translating it yields CASSSIGHPGQYF. The chain carries TRBV7-9 and TRBJ2-7; D is possibly TRBD1 (5 bases). Between the trimmed V and J ends, which lost 4 bases and 9 bases, there was a span of 16 bases. Germline values: CDR1 SEHNR, CDR2 FQNEAQ (reference sequence). This CDR3 has 13 residues.

This clonotype has more than one count but fewer than ten. This chain uses TRBV10-1 with TRBJ2-3, with TRBD2 matching over 9 bases. J gave up 7 bases and V 6 bases, and 20 bases lay outside the gene matches. Germline assignment: CDR1 WNHNN and CDR2 SYGVQD (reference sequence). This CDR3 comprises 18 residues. For the CDR3, the DNA is TGCGCCAGCAGCACGAGTGTTATATCGACTAGCGGTGATTATACGCAGTATTTT. This codes for CASSTSVISTSGDYTQYF.

There are many counts of this clonotype. The chain uses TRBV28 and TRBJ2-2; maybe TRBD2 (5 bases). V was pared by 3 bases and J by 6 bases, with 14 bases between. The germline CDR1 and CDR2 sequences are MDHEN and SYDVKM. The CDR3 contains 15 residues. The CDR3 region has the DNA TGTGCCAGCAGTTTGAGGGAATTGAGGCCCGGGGAGCTGTTTTTT. It is translated as CASSLRELRPGELFF. Looking up the rest from reference TRBV28 and TRBJ2-2 gives the full variable domain: DVKVTQSSRYLVKRTGEKVFLECVQDMDHENMFWYRQDPGLGLRLIYFSYDVKMKEKGDIPEGYSVSREKKERFSLILESASTNQTSMYLCASSLRELRPGELFFGEGSRLTVL.

This clonotype was seen more than once but under ten times. The CDR3 loop reads CASSSPQDYSYEQYF. The CDR3 bases are TGTGCCAGCAGCTCCCCCCAGGACTACTCCTACGAGCAGTACTTC. The chain links TRBV7-9 to TRBJ2-7; D is perhaps TRBD2 (6 bases). The V gene lost 4 bases and the J gene lost 0 bases, with 13 bases spanning the gap. This CDR3 region has 15 residues. From germline, CDR1 is SEHNR and CDR2 FQNEAQ (reference sequence).

In this sample, this clonotype turned up many times. V gene TRBV7-2 combines with J gene TRBJ2-3; the D is unclear. The CDR3 totals 12 residues. V lost 7 bases and J lost 5, with 10 bases in between. Germline V CDR1 and CDR2: SGHTA, FQGNSA. The chain's CDR3 is CASTGSGDTQYF. The CDR3 nucleotides are TGTGCCAGCACCGGAAGTGGAGATACGCAGTATTTT.

The gene calls are TRBV12-3 or TRBV12-4 and TRBJ2-7; D possibly corresponds to TRBD1 (6 bases). This CDR3 is built from 13 residues. Between the trimmed V and J ends, which lost 3 bases and 5 bases, there was a span of 11 bases. CDR3 nucleotide sequence: TGTGCCAGCAGTTTGAACAGGGCGGACGAGCAGTACGTC. Amino acids: CASSLNRADEQYV.

The chain has TRBV6-2 or TRBV6-3 and TRBJ1-1; D gene unclear. The CDR3 runs to 13 residues. Germline-derived CDR1 and CDR2 are MNHEY and SVGEGT. V dropped 3 bases and J dropped 7 bases, with 12 bases sitting between them. The CDR3 DNA follows: TGTGCCAGCAGTTATCTACGGACTGATGAAGCTTTCTTT. It specifies CASSYLRTDEAFF.

This clonotype was seen only a few times. The chain is built from TRBV12-3 or TRBV12-4 and TRBJ1-1, with no clear D. V was trimmed by 7 bases and J by 5 bases, leaving 11 bases between them. This CDR3 has 12 amino acids. This CDR3 reads CASIQGRTEAFF. The CDR3 DNA reads as TGTGCCAGCATTCAAGGTCGGACTGAAGCTTTCTTT.

The chain joins TRBV6-5 to TRBJ1-1, with D possibly being TRBD1 (6 bases). CDR1 and CDR2 from the germline V gene are MNHEY and SVGAGI. Trimming pared 2 bases from V and 0 bases from J, leaving 16 bases between. The CDR3 spans 17 residues. For the CDR3, the DNA is TGTGCCAGCAGTTACAGCCCCCGGACAGCCATGAACACTGAAGCTTTCTTT. Translation gives CASSYSPRTAMNTEAFF.

This clonotype showed up many times. The V call is TRBV7-8, the J call TRBJ2-1; 8 bases map to TRBD1. From germline, CDR1 is SGHVS and CDR2 FQNEAQ. The CDR3 extends over 14 amino acids. Trimming cost V 0 bases and J 6 bases; bases outside gene matches: 1. The CDR3 loop is CASSLAGTGNEQFF. CDR3 DNA: TGTGCCAGCAGCTTAGCCGGGACAGGCAATGAGCAGTTCTTC.

In this sample, this clonotype turned up a few times. The genes are TRBV4-2 and TRBJ1-5, with D possibly being TRBD1 (5 bases). Germline V CDR1 and CDR2: LGHNA, YNFKEQ. CDR3 length equals 17 residues. V shed 2 bases and J shed 0 bases, with 14 bases lying between them. As DNA, the CDR3 is TGTGCCAGCAGCCAACTGACCGGGACTATTAGCAATCAGCCCCAGCATTTT. Amino acids: CASSQLTGTISNQPQHF.

This clonotype has more than one count but fewer than ten. V is TRBV27 and J is TRBJ1-1; weak D call: TRBD1 (5 bases). The ends were cut back, 3 bases at V and 10 bases at J, with 12 bases in the middle. Per germline, CDR1 MNHEY and CDR2 SMNVEV (reference sequence). The CDR3 totals 12 residues. The CDR3 is CASSFFGTRAFF. CDR3 bases: TGTGCCAGCAGTTTCTTCGGGACCAGAGCTTTCTTT.

The chain couples TRBV5-1 to TRBJ2-2; maybe TRBD1 (6 bases). Germline V gives CDR1 SGHRS, CDR2 YFSETQ. With 4 bases removed from V and 1 base from J, the gap between germline ends came to 11 bases. The CDR3 has 15 amino acids. CDR3 residues: CASSGWTVNTGELFF. The CDR3 DNA follows: TGCGCCAGCAGCGGGTGGACAGTGAACACCGGGGAGCTGTTTTTT.

This chain joins TRBV4-3 and TRBJ1-1; tentative D call: TRBD1 (6 bases). The germline V and J ends were trimmed by 4 bases and 5 bases, with 17 bases remaining between them. Germline assignment: CDR1 LGHNA and CDR2 YSLEER. The CDR3 covers 15 residues. CDR3 sequence (DNA): TGCGCCAGCAGCCGGGACGGCGGACAGTGGACTGAAGCTTTCTTT. Translation gives CASSRDGGQWTEAFF.

A note on this clonotype: A read error may be the cause here, since a much bigger clone is one base away. J is TRBJ2-7 and V is TRBV6-2 or TRBV6-3; D ambiguous. The germline CDR1 and CDR2 sequences are MNHEY and SVGEGT. CDR3 length: 13 amino acids. Trimming removed 0 bases from V and 4 bases from J, with 7 bases in between. The CDR3 sequence is CASSYSEFYEQYV. CDR3 nucleotides: TGTGCCAGCAGTTACTCGGAATTTTACGAGCAGTACGTC.